The clone carrying this T cell receptor beta chain was observed a handful of times. Trimming removed 6 bases from V and 2 bases from J, with 5 bases in between. This CDR3 is built from 11 residues. From the RT-PCR reads, TCRdb called clonotypes with MiXCR, one entry per CDR3 protein. The sample has approximately 720,000 distinct CDR3 sequences, 12% to 15% seen once; the top ten hold 3.6%. The V call is TRBV12-3 or TRBV12-4, the J call TRBJ2-7, with D hard to call. Material: memory CD4+ T cells from blood. This clonotype was obtained from a female donor in good health, serving as a healthy control. The CDR3 is CASRSAYEQYF. CDR3 nucleotides: TGTGCCAGCAGGTCAGCCTACGAGCAGTACTTC.